This passage covers 17 T cell receptor beta chains from one sample sequenced in a study of vaccination effects on CD4 cells after COVID-19. ViraFEST expansion of antigen-specific CD4+ T cells with viral peptide pools preceded sequencing. Following culture for under 12 days, CD4+ T cells were isolated. All study participants received two doses of BNT162b2 or mRNA-1273 vaccine. The repertoire was sequenced with immunoSEQ multiplex PCR; TCRdb's copy has only in-frame clones and lacks some. Of under 80,000 clones detected, less than 80% appear once; the ten largest clones hold 1% to 1.5%. For these TCRs, the target antigens are not known. The starting material was CD4+ T cells from PBMCs cultured with HCoV-229E spike peptides, obtained after COVID-19 vaccination. Receptor source: a human donor who received a COVID-19 vaccine.

This chain links TRBV4-1 with TRBJ1-4, with 7 positions matching TRBD1. Trimming took 0 bases from V and 8 from J; bases not matched to a gene: 9. The CDR3 is 16 residues long. Germline lookup yields CDR1 MGHRA and CDR2 YSYEKL. CDR3 bases: TGCGCCAGCAGCCAAGAGAGGAGACAGGGTGGCGAAAAACTGTTTTTT. Translating gives CASSQERRQGGEKLFF.

This clone was observed a few times. The rearrangement uses TRBV3-1 (or the pseudogene TRBV3-2) and TRBJ1-2; D remains ambiguous. This CDR3 contains 14 residues. Germline CDR1 LGHDT, CDR2 YNNKEL (reference sequence). The V end lost 3 bases, the J end lost 3 bases, and 11 bases lay between the germline ends. CDR3 residues: CASSQGHRYYGYTF. CDR3 DNA: TGTGCCAGCAGCCAGGGCCATAGATACTATGGCTACACCTTC.

The chain couples TRBV5-5 to TRBJ2-2, with D uncertain. Germline V CDR1 and CDR2: SGHKS, YYEKEE (reference sequence). Deletions cut 1 base from V and 2 bases from J, with 9 bases between. The CDR3 totals 15 residues. Here the CDR3 reads CASSLRAVNTGELFF. The CDR3 nucleotides read TGTGCCAGCAGCTTGCGGGCGGTTAACACCGGGGAGCTGTTTTTT.

The chain uses TRBV7-3 and TRBJ2-7, with TRBD2 matching over 11 bases. V lost 5 bases to trimming and J lost 3 bases; unmatched junction nucleotides: 6. Germline CDR1 is SGHTA and CDR2 is FQGTGA. The CDR3 sequence is 15 residues long. As DNA, the CDR3 is TGTGCCAGCAGCCCTGGGACTAGCGGTTACTACGAGCAGTACGTC. It specifies CASSPGTSGYYEQYV.

The chain carries TRBV2 and TRBJ1-5; D might be TRBD1 (5 bases). The CDR3 spans 15 residues. Germline CDR1 and CDR2: SNHLY and FYNNEI. The V gene lost 4 bases and the J gene lost 5 bases, with 15 bases spanning the gap. In DNA, the CDR3 is TGTGCCAGCAGTGGTAGAAGGGTAGGGGATCAGCCCCAGCATTTT. Encoded protein: CASSGRRVGDQPQHF.

This chain connects TRBV18 to TRBJ1-5, with 7 nucleotides matching TRBD1. Trimming cost V 3 bases and J 7 bases; bases outside gene matches: 6. The CDR3 is 14 residues long. From germline, CDR1 is KGHSH and CDR2 LQKENI. The CDR3 loop is CASSPDRVRQPQHF. In DNA, the CDR3 is TGTGCCAGCTCACCCGACAGGGTCCGGCAGCCCCAGCATTTT.

The chain links TRBV19 to TRBJ1-4, with 12 bases matching TRBD1. With V trimmed by 7 bases and J by 8 bases, 14 bases remained unmatched. Germline CDR1 reads LNHDA; CDR2 reads SQIVND (reference sequence). This CDR3 region has 17 residues. DNA for the CDR3: TGTGCCAGTAACGCAGGGACAGGGGGCGGTTTAAGCGAAAAACTGTTTTTT. As protein: CASNAGTGGGLSEKLFF. Filled out from reference TRBV19 and TRBJ1-4, the complete variable domain reads DGGITQSPKYLFRKEGQNVTLSCEQNLNHDAMYWYRQDPGQGLRLIYYSQIVNDFQKGDIAEGYSVSREKKESFPLTVTSAQKNPTAFYLCASNAGTGGGLSEKLFFGSGTQLSVL.

This chain joins TRBV7-2 and TRBJ1-2; possible D gene TRBD1, 5 bases. Trimming stripped 3 bases from V and 4 bases from J, with 9 bases between. Per germline, CDR1 SGHTA and CDR2 FQGNSA. The CDR3 covers 13 residues. For the CDR3, the DNA is TGTGCCAGCAGCTTGGGGGTGAGCTATGGCTACACCTTC. Amino acid sequence: CASSLGVSYGYTF.

This sequence joins TRBV21-1 and TRBJ2-7; the table's D call, TRBD1, was not checked against the DNA. TRBV21-1 is labeled a pseudogene. This CDR3 is 13 amino acids long. The CDR3 spells CASSSGQGYEQYV. The CDR3 bases are TGTGCCAGCAGCTCGGGACAGGGTTACGAGCAGTACGTC.

A few counts support this clone. CDR3 bases: TGTGCCTGGGGGACTAGCGGGGGGGTGATCGGGGAGCTGTTTTTT. Translated: CAWGTSGGVIGELFF. The rearrangement joins TRBV30 to TRBJ2-2; TRBD2 matches 16 bases. The V gene end was trimmed by 5 bases and the J gene end by 7 bases; junction bases not matched to a gene: 4. CDR3 length equals 15 residues. Germline CDR1 is GTSNPN and CDR2 is SVGIG (reference sequence).

This clone appeared a single time. The chain recombines TRBV27 with TRBJ1-1; a possible D gene is TRBD1 (6 bases). The CDR3 totals 12 residues. Germline assignment: CDR1 MNHEY and CDR2 SMNVEV (reference sequence). Trimming pared 0 bases from V and 11 bases from J, leaving 10 bases between. This CDR3 is CASSLSGGTAFF. The CDR3 DNA reads as TGTGCCAGCAGTTTATCAGGGGGAACGGCTTTCTTT.

This clone occurred a few times. This sequence joins TRBV5-4 and TRBJ1-1, with TRBD1 matching 9 bases. CDR3 length equals 15 residues. J lost 4 bases, V lost 0 bases, and 4 bases had no gene match. Per germline, CDR1 SGHNT and CDR2 YYREEE (reference sequence). The CDR3 DNA follows: TGTGCCAGCAGCTTGGCCGGGACAGGGAGCACTGAAGCTTTCTTT. It yields the protein CASSLAGTGSTEAFF.

V gene TRBV4-3 combines with J gene TRBJ2-3; tentative D call: TRBD2 (6 bases). Trimming removed 0 bases at V and 2 bases at J, with 12 bases between. The CDR3 totals 16 residues. CDR1 is LGHNA and CDR2 is YSLEER in the germline V gene. DNA of the CDR3: TGCGCCAGCAGCCAAGATGGGAGCGGGTTCACAGATACGCAGTATTTT. Translation gives CASSQDGSGFTDTQYF.

The DNA of the CDR3 is TGTGCCTGGAGTGTACCGGGGCCCTACAATGAGCAGTTCTTC. This translates into CAWSVPGPYNEQFF. V usage is TRBV30 and J usage is TRBJ2-1, with D perhaps matching TRBD1 or TRBD2 (5 bases each). The CDR3 length is 14 residues. Trimming cost V 0 bases and J 2 bases, with 8 bases left between them. CDR1 is GTSNPN and CDR2 is SVGIG in the germline V gene (reference sequence).

The V gene is TRBV21-1, the J gene TRBJ1-5. TRBV21-1 is a known pseudogene. The CDR3 extends over 16 amino acids. The CDR3 spells CASSKASGLSNQPQHF. The CDR3 DNA reads TGTGCCAGCAGCAAAGCTAGCGGGTTAAGCAATCAGCCCCAGCATTTT.

The rearrangement uses TRBV6-5 and TRBJ1-5; a weak D match, TRBD1 (5 bases). The CDR3 sequence is 14 residues long. CDR1 is MNHEY, CDR2 SVGAGI, per germline. V lost 4 bases, J lost 6 bases, and 13 bases lay in between. The DNA for the CDR3 is TGTGCCAGCAGTTCGAGGGCAGGGACTCAGCCCCAGCATTTT. Amino acid sequence: CASSSRAGTQPQHF.

This chain links TRBV28 with TRBJ2-5, with TRBD1 as a possible D gene (6 bases). This CDR3 region has 15 residues. CDR1 and CDR2 from the germline V gene are MDHEN and SYDVKM. Trimming left V 8 bases short and J 0 bases short, with 16 bases between. CDR3: CASQSRGSYQETQYF. The CDR3 DNA reads TGTGCCAGCCAAAGCAGGGGCTCGTACCAAGAGACCCAGTACTTC.